This T cell receptor (beta chain) was sequenced for a study of shared clonotypes between healthy human individuals. Points from the study as a whole: Rarefaction exposed incomplete sorted-subset sequencing despite large depth. Against clonotypes common to all four donors, non-shared ones had lower generation probabilities. Sequencing depth was predicted to influence how clonotypes are shared among donors.

On this clone: Its antigen is unknown.

The CD4+ fraction was divided into a CD45RA+ naive subset and a CD45RA-negative memory subset. The table came from immunoSEQ multiplex PCR; TCRdb's copy has only in-frame clones and leaves some out. The sample has hundreds of thousands of clones, around 73% seen once. V was cut by 0 bases and J by 3 bases, with 9 bases left in between. The CDR3 runs 15 residues. The germline V gene encodes CDR1 SGHAT and CDR2 FQNNGV. The chain couples TRBV11-2 to TRBJ2-1; D possibly corresponds to TRBD2 (5 bases). The material sequenced was memory CD4+ T cells sorted from blood. Noted subset: CD45RA-negative fraction. This clonotype was obtained from a young woman in good health. The CDR3 here is CASSLDTGLYNEQFF. As DNA, the CDR3 is TGTGCCAGCAGCTTAGATACCGGACTCTACAATGAGCAGTTCTTC.